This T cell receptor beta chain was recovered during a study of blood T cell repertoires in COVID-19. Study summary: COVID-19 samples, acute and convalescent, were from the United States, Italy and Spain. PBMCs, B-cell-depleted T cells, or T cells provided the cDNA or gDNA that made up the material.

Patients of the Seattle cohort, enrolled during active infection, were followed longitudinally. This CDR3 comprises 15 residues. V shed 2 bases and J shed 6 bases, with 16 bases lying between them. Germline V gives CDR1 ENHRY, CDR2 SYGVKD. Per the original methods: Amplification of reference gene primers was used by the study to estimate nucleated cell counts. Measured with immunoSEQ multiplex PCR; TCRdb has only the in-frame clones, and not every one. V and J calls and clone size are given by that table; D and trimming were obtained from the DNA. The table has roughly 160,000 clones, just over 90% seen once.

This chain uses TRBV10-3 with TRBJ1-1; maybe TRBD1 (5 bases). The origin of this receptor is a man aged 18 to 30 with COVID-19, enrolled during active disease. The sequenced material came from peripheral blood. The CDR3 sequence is CAISEPGRGEPEAFF. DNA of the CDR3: TGTGCCATCAGTGAGCCGGGGCGGGGGGAGCCTGAAGCTTTCTTT.